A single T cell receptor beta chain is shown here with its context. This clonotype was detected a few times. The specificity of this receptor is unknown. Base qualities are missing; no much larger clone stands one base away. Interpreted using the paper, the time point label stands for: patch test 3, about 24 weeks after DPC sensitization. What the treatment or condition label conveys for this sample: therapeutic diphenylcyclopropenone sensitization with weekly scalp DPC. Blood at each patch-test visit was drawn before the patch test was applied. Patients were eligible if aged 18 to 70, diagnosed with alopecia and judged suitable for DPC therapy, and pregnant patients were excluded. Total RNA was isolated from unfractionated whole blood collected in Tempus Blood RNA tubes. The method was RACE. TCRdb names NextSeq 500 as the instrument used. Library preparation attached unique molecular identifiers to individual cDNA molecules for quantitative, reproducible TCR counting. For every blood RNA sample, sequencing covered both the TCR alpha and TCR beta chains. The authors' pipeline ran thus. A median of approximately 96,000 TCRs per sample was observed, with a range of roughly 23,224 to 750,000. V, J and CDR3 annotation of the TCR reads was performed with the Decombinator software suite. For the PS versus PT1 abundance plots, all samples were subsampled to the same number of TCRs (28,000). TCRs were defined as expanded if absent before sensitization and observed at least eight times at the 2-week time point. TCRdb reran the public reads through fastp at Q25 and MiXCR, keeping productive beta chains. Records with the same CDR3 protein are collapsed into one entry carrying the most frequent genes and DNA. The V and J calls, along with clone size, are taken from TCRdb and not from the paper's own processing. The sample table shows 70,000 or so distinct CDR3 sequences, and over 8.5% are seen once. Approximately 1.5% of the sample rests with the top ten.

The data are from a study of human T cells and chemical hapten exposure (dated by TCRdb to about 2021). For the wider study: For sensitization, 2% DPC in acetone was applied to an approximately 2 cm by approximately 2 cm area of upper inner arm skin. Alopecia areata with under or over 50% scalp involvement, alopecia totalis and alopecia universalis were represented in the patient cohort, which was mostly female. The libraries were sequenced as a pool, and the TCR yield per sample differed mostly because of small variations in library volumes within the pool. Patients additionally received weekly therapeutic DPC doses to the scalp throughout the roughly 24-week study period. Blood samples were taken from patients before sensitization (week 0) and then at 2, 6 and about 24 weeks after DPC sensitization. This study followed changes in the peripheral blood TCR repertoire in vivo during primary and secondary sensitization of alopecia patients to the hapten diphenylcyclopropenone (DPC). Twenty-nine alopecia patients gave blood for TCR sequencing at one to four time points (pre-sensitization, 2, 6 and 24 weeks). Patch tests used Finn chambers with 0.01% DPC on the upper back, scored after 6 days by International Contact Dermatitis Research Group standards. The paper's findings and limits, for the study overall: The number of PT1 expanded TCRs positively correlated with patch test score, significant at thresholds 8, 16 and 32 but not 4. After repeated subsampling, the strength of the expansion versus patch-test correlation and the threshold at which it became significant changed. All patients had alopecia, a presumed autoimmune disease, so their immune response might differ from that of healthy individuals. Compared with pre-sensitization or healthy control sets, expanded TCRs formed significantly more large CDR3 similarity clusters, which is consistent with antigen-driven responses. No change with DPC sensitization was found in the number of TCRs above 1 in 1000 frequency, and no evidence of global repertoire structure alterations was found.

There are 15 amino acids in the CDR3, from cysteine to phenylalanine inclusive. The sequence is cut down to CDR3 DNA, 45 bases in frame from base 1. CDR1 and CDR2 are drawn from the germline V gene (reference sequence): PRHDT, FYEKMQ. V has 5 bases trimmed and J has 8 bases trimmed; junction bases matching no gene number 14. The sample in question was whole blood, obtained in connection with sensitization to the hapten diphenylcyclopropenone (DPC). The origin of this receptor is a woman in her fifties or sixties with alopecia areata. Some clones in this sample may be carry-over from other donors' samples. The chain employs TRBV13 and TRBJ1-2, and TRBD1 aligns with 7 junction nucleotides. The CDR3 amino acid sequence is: CASSPRPRQGRGYTF. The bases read TGTGCCAGCAGCCCCCGTCCGCGACAGGGACGAGGCTACACCTTC.